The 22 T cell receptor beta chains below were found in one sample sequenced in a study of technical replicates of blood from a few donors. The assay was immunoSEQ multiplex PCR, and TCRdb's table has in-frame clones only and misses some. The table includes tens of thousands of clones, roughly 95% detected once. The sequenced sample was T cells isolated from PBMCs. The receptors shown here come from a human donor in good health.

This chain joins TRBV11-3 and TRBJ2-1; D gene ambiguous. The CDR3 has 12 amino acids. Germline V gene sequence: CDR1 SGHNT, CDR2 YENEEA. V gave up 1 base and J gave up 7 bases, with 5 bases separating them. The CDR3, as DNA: TGTGCCAGCAGCTTAGCTGTGAATGAGCAGTTCTTC. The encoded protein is CASSLAVNEQFF. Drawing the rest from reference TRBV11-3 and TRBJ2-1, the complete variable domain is EAGVVQSPRYKIIEKKQPVAFWCNPISGHNTLYWYLQNLGQGPELLIRYENEEAVDDSQLPKDRFSAERLKGVDSTLKIQPAELGDSAVYLCASSLAVNEQFFGPGTRLTVL.

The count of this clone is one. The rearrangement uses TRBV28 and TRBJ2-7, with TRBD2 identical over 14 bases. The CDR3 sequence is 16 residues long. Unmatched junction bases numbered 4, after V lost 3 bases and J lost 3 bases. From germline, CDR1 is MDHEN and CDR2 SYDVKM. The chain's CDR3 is CASSFSGTSGSYEQYF. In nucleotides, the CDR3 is TGTGCCAGCAGTTTCTCCGGGACTAGCGGGAGCTACGAGCAGTACTTC.

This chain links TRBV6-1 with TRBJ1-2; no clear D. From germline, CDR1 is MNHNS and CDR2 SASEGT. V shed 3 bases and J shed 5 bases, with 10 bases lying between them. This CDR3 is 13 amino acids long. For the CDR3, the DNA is TGTGCCAGCAGTGAGCGGAGCGGTTATGGCTACACCTTC. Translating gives CASSERSGYGYTF.

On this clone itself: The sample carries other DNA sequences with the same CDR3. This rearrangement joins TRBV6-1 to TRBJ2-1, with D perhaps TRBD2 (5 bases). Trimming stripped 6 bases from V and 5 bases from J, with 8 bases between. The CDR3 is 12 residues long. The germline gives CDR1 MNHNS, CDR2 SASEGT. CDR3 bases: TGTGCCAGCAGACGGACTGACAATGAGCAGTTCTTC. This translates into CASRRTDNEQFF.

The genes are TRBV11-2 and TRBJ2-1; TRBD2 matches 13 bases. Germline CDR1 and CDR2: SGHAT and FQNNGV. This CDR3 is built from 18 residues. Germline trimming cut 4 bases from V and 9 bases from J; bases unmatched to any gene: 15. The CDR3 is CASSSRLITSGRAREQFF. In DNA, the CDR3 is TGTGCCAGCAGCTCACGGCTCATTACTAGCGGGAGGGCCCGTGAGCAGTTCTTC.

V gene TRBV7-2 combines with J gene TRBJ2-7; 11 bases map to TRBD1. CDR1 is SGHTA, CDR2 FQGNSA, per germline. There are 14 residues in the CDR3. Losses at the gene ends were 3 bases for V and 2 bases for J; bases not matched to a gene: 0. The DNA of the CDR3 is TGTGCCAGCAGCTTGGGACAGGGGGCCTACGAGCAGTACTTC. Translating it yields CASSLGQGAYEQYF.

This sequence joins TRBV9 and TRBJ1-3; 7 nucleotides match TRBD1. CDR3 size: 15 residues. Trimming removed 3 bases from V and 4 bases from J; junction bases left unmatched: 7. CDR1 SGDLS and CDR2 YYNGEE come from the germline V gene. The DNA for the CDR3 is TGTGCCAGCAGCGGGGGACAGACGTCCGGAAACACCATATATTTT. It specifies CASSGGQTSGNTIYF.

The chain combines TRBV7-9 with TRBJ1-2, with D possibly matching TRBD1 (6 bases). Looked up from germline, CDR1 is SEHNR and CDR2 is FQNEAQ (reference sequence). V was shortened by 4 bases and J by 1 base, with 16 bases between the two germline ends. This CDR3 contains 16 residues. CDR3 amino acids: CASSSRQVHVNYGYTF. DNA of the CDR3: TGTGCCAGCAGCTCTCGACAGGTACACGTTAACTATGGCTACACCTTC.

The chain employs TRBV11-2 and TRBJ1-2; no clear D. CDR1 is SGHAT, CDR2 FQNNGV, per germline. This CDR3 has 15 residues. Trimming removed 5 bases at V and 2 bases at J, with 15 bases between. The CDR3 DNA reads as TGTGCCAGCAGCACCTCCGCAGAGGGAAACTATGGCTACACCTTC. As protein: CASSTSAEGNYGYTF.

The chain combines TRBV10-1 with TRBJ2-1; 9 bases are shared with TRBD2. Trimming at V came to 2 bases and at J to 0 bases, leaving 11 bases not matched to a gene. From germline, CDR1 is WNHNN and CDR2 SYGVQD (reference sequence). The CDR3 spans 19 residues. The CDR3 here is CASSEAAGGRYGSYNEQFF. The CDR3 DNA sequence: TGCGCCAGCAGTGAGGCGGCGGGAGGGCGATATGGCTCCTACAATGAGCAGTTCTTC.

DNA for the CDR3: TGTGCCTGGAGTGCAGCCCCTAGCGGGAGGGTGAAGCGCACAGATACGCAGTATTTT. This codes for CAWSAAPSGRVKRTDTQYF. The chain carries TRBV30 and TRBJ2-3; TRBD2 matches 12 bases. Per germline, CDR1 GTSNPN and CDR2 SVGIG (reference sequence). With 1 base clipped from V and 1 base from J, the junction kept 12 bases outside the gene matches. The CDR3 runs 19 residues.

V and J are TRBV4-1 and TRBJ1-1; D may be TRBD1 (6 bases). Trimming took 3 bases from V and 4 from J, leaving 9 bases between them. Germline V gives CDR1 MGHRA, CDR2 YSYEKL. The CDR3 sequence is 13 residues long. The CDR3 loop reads CASSQTGSTEAFF. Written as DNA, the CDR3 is TGCGCCAGCAGCCAGACAGGAAGCACTGAAGCTTTCTTT.

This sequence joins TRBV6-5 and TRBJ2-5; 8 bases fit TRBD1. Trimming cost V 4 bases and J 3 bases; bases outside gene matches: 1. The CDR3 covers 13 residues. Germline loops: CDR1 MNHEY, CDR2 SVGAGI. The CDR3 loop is CASSSTGEETQYF. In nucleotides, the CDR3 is TGTGCCAGCAGTTCGACAGGGGAAGAGACCCAGTACTTC.

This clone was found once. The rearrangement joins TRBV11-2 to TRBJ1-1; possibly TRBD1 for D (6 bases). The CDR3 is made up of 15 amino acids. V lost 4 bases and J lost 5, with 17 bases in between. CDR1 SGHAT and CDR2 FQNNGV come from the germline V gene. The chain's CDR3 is CASSWGGADNTEAFF. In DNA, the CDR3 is TGTGCCAGCAGCTGGGGGGGGGCTGATAATACTGAAGCTTTCTTT.

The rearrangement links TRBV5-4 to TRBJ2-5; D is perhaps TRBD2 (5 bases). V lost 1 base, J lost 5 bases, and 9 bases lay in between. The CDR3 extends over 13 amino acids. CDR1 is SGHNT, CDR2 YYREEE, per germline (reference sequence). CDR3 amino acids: CASSLRDLETQYF. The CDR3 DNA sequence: TGTGCCAGCAGCTTGCGGGATTTGGAGACCCAGTACTTC.

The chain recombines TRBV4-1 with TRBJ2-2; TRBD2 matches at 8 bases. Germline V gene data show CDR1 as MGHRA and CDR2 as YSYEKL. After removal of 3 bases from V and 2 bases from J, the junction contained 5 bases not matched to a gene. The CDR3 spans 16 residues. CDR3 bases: TGCGCCAGCAGCCAGAGCGGGGGACTCAACACCGGGGAGCTGTTTTTT. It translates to CASSQSGGLNTGELFF.

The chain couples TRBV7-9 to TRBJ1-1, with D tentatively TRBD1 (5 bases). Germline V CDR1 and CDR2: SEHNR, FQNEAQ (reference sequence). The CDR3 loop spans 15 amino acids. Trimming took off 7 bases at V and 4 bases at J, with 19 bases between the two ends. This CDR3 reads CASKTPIAGGTEAFF. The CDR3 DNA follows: TGTGCCAGCAAAACTCCTATAGCGGGGGGCACTGAAGCTTTCTTT. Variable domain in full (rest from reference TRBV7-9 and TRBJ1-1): DTGVSQNPRHKITKRGQNVTFRCDPISEHNRLYWYRQTLGQGPEFLTYFQNEAQLEKSRLLSDRFSAERPKGSFSTLEIQRTEQGDSAMYLCASKTPIAGGTEAFFGQGTRLTVV.

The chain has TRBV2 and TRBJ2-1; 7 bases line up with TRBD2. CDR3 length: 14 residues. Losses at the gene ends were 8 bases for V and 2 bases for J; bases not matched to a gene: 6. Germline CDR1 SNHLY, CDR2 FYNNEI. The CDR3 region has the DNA TGTGCCAGCCCGGCAAGCGGGACCTACAATGAGCAGTTCTTC. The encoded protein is CASPASGTYNEQFF.

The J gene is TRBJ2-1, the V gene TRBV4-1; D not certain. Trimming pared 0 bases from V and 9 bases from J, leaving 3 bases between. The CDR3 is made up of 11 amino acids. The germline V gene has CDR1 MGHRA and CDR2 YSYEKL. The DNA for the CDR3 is TGCGCCAGCAGCCAAGATCGTGAGCAGTTCTTC. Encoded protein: CASSQDREQFF.

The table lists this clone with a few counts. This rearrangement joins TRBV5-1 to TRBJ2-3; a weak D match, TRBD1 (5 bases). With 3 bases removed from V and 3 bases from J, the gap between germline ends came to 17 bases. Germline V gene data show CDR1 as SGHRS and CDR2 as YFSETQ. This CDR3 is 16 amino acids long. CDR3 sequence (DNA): TGCGCCAGCAGCTCGCCGGGCAGGGCTGGGACAGATACGCAGTATTTT. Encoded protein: CASSSPGRAGTDTQYF.

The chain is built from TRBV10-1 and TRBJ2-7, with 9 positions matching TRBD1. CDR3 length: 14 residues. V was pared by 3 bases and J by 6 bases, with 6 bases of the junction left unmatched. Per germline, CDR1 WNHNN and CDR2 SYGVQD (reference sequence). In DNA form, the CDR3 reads TGCGCCAGCAGTGACCTGGGACAGGGATCCGAGCAGTACTTC. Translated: CASSDLGQGSEQYF.

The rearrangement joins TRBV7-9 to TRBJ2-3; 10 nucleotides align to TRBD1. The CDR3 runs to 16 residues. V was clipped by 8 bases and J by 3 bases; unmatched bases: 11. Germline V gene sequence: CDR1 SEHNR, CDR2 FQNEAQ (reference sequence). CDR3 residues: CASRDRGFGGTDTQYF. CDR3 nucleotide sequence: TGTGCCAGCCGGGACAGGGGATTTGGAGGAACAGATACGCAGTATTTT.